This T cell receptor (beta chain) emerged from a study of PD-1 blockade in classical Hodgkin lymphoma. Overall study: On a schedule of every 2 weeks, patients received nivolumab 3 mg/kg intravenously.

The repertoire was sequenced with immunoSEQ multiplex PCR; TCRdb's copy has only in-frame clones and lacks some. This sample carries 90,000 to 120,000 clones, about nine tenths of them seen once, and the ten largest clones take less than 20%. Brentuximab vedotin exposure varied, and every patient relapsed after autologous stem cell transplantation. Under best response, outcomes were complete response, partial response or progressive disease. On this clone itself: Its antigen is as yet unknown.

Study-level points and caveats: Complete responders matched newly diagnosed patients in baseline diversity. Newly diagnosed patients were reported to start with lower TCR diversity than healthy donors.

This CDR3 is built from 14 residues. The V gene's germline CDR1 is SGHRS and CDR2 YFSETQ. V lost 0 bases, J lost 2 bases, and 2 bases stayed unmatched. J is TRBJ2-7 and V is TRBV5-1; 7 bases fit TRBD1. The clonotype was recovered from a human donor with classical Hodgkin lymphoma. The sample here was peripheral blood mononuclear cells (PBMCs), taken before the second cycle of nivolumab. The CDR3 DNA is TGCGCCAGCAGCTTGGTCCAGGGGGCCTACGAGCAGTACTTC. Protein: CASSLVQGAYEQYF.